Sequencing of this T cell receptor beta chain was carried out in a study of blood T cell repertoires in COVID-19. Study-wide context: Whether acute or convalescent, the COVID-19 samples came from the United States, Italy and Spain. T cells, B-cell-depleted T cells, or PBMCs provided the cDNA or gDNA that served as material.

In the original analysis: Estimates of nucleated cell counts were drawn from the amplification of reference gene primers. The assay was immunoSEQ multiplex PCR, and TCRdb's table has in-frame clones only and misses some. V, J and clone size were drawn from that table, and D and trimming were deduced from the DNA. The sample has some 200,000 clones, around 86% seen once. V was trimmed by 4 bases and J by 0 bases, leaving 10 bases between them. Germline loops: CDR1 MNHEY, CDR2 SMNVEV (reference sequence). There are 15 residues in the CDR3. The receptor was isolated from a man aged 45-60 years with acute or convalescent COVID-19. The J gene is TRBJ1-5, the V gene TRBV27; a possible D gene is TRBD1 (6 bases). Sequencing input: peripheral blood. The CDR3 is CASSSRGNSNQPQHF. The DNA of the CDR3 is TGTGCCAGCAGTTCGAGGGGGAATAGCAATCAGCCCCAGCATTTT.